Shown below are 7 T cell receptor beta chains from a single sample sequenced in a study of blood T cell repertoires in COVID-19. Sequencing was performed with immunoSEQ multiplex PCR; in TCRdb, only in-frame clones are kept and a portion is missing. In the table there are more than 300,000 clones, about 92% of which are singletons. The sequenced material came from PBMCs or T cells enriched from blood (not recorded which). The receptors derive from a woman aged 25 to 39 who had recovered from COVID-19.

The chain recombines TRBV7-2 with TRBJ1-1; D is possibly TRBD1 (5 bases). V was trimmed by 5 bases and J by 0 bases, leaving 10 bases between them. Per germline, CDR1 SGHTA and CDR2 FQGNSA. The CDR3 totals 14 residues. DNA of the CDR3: TGTGCCAGCAGCCCCGGACAAATGAACACTGAAGCTTTCTTT. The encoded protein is CASSPGQMNTEAFF.

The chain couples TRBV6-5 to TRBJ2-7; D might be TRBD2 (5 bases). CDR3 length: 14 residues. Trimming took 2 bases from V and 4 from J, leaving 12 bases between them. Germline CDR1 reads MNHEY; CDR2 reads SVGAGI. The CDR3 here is CASSYLSGAYEQYF. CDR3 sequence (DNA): TGTGCCAGCAGTTACCTCAGCGGAGCTTACGAGCAGTACTTC.

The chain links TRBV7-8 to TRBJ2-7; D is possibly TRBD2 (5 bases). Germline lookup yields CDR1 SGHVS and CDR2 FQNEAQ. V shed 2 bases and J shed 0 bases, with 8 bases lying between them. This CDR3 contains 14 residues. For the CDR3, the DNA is TGTGCCAGCAGCTTACGGGGTCGCTCCTACGAGCAGTACTTC. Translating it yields CASSLRGRSYEQYF.

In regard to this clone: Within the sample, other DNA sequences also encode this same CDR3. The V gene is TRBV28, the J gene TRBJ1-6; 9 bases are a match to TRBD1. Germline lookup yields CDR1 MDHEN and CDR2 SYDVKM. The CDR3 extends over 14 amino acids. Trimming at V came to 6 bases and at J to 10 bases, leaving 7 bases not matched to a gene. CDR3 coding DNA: TGTGCCAGCAGCCTGGGACAGGGCCGATCACCCCTCCACTTT. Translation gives CASSLGQGRSPLHF.

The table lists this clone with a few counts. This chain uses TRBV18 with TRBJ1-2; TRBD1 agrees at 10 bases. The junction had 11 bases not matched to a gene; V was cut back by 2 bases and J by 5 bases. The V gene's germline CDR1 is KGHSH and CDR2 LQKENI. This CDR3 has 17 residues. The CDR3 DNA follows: TGTGCCAGCTCACCATCCCGGGACAGGGGAAGAGGGTATGGCTACACCTTC. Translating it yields CASSPSRDRGRGYGYTF.

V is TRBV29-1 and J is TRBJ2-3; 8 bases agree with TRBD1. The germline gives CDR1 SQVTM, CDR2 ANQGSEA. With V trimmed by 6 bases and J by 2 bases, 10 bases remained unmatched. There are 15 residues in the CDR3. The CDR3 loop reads CSVVTGARITDTQYF. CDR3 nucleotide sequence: TGCAGCGTCGTGACAGGGGCCCGGATCACAGATACGCAGTATTTT.

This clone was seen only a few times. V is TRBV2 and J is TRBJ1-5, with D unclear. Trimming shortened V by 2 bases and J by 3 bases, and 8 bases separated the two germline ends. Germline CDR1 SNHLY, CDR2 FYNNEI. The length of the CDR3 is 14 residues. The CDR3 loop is CASSERATNQPQHF. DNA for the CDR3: TGTGCCAGCAGTGAACGAGCTACCAATCAGCCCCAGCATTTT.